This T cell receptor beta chain was captured by sequencing in a study of response to subunit inactivated influenza vaccine. V was pared by 3 bases and J by 1 base, with 5 bases of the junction left unmatched. CDR3 size: 17 residues. Germline V gene sequence: CDR1 ENHRY, CDR2 SYGVKD. As for this clonotype: The antigen is undetermined.

Using its own MiXCR run on the RT-PCR reads, TCRdb lists one record per CDR3 protein. In the table there are roughly 790,000 distinct CDR3 sequences, 21% of which are singletons. Study findings and constraints: Authors suggested each seasonal flu vaccination may recruit only limited numbers of new T cells.

The chain combines TRBV10-3 with TRBJ2-3, with 12 bases lining up with TRBD2. The clonotype comes from a man aged 50-59 years who received an inactivated influenza vaccine. This specimen was PBMCs from blood, taken 5 days after vaccination. The CDR3: CAISDRRLAGGTDTQYF. DNA of the CDR3: TGTGCCATCAGTGACCGTAGACTAGCGGGAGGCACAGATACGCAGTATTTT.